Below, 24 T cell receptor beta chains from the same sample are listed, as sequenced in a study of cytomegalovirus exposure and HLA in healthy donors. With 60 Vbeta and 13 Jbeta primers, the PCR was carried out. Repertoires were generated with immunoSEQ multiplex PCR, while TCRdb's copy carries only in-frame clones and drops some. Among more than 150,000 clones listed, roughly three quarters were seen once. The specimen was PBMCs. The receptors originated from a woman aged 45-60 years in good health and CMV-seropositive.

The chain joins TRBV29-1 to TRBJ2-7; 13 nucleotides align to TRBD2. CDR1 and CDR2 from the germline V gene are SQVTM and ANQGSEA. The CDR3 contains 14 residues. J gave up 5 bases and V 6 bases, and 7 bases lay outside the gene matches. In DNA form, the CDR3 reads TGCAGCGTGGCCCCCGGGACTAGCGGGAACGAGCAGTACTTC. Translation: CSVAPGTSGNEQYF.

This clone was found a few times. The chain employs TRBV10-3 and TRBJ1-1; 12 nucleotides match TRBD1. V shed 5 bases and J 1 base; nucleotides not matched to a gene: 8. Germline V lookup: CDR1 ENHRY, CDR2 SYGVKD. The CDR3 contains 17 residues. Here the CDR3 reads CAISTPGQGARNTEAFF. The CDR3 region has the DNA TGTGCCATCAGTACACCGGGACAGGGGGCGAGGAACACTGAAGCTTTCTTT.

This chain connects TRBV19 to TRBJ1-4; TRBD1 matches at 9 bases. Trimming at V came to 5 bases and at J to 0 bases, leaving 7 bases not matched to a gene. Germline values: CDR1 LNHDA, CDR2 SQIVND (reference sequence). The CDR3 covers 17 residues. The CDR3 loop is CASSVTGGAATNEKLFF. CDR3 sequence (DNA): TGTGCCAGTAGTGTCACAGGGGGCGCGGCAACTAATGAAAAACTGTTTTTT. Looking up the rest from reference TRBV19 and TRBJ1-4 gives the full variable domain: DGGITQSPKYLFRKEGQNVTLSCEQNLNHDAMYWYRQDPGQGLRLIYYSQIVNDFQKGDIAEGYSVSREKKESFPLTVTSAQKNPTAFYLCASSVTGGAATNEKLFFGSGTQLSVL.

The chain combines TRBV4-1 with TRBJ2-1; perhaps TRBD1 as D (5 bases). There are 16 residues in the CDR3. V shed 1 base and J shed 6 bases, with 16 bases lying between them. CDR1 is MGHRA and CDR2 is YSYEKL in the germline V gene. The CDR3 nucleotides read TGCGCCAGCAGCCAAGTTTTGGGGCGTAGATCCAATGAGCAGTTCTTC. Protein product: CASSQVLGRRSNEQFF.

This chain uses TRBV5-6 with TRBJ1-2; 7 nucleotides match TRBD1. CDR3 length: 14 residues. The trim removed 3 bases at V and 2 bases at J, leaving 4 bases unmatched. Germline V gives CDR1 SGHDT, CDR2 YYEEEE. CDR3 protein: CASSSLTGNYGYTF. The CDR3 DNA reads TGTGCCAGCAGCTCCCTGACAGGGAACTATGGCTACACCTTC.

The chain carries TRBV19 and TRBJ1-5; maybe TRBD1 (6 bases). CDR1 and CDR2 from the germline V gene are LNHDA and SQIVND (reference sequence). The V gene lost 5 bases and the J gene lost 3 bases, with 11 bases spanning the gap. The CDR3 contains 14 residues. The CDR3 nucleotides read TGTGCCAGTAGTCCCAGGGGTCTCAATCAGCCCCAGCATTTT. This translates into CASSPRGLNQPQHF.

The chain couples TRBV12-5 to TRBJ1-2, with D perhaps TRBD1 (6 bases). Germline V gives CDR1 LGHNT, CDR2 FRNRAP. The length of the CDR3 is 13 residues. Trimming removed 6 bases from V and 4 bases from J, with 12 bases in between. In DNA, the CDR3 is TGTGCTAGTGGCCCGACAGGAGGCTATGGCTACACCTTC. Translated: CASGPTGGYGYTF.

This CDR3 is CASSGQGGVSNQPQHF. CDR3 nucleotide sequence: TGTGCCAGCAGCGGACAGGGTGGCGTGAGCAATCAGCCCCAGCATTTT. The gene calls are TRBV14 and TRBJ1-5, with 8 bases lining up with TRBD1. The CDR3 runs to 16 residues. V lost 5 bases, J lost 1 base, and 7 bases stayed unmatched. Per the germline V gene, CDR1 is SGHDN and CDR2 is FVKESK.

In its sample, this clone was seen a few times. The chain employs TRBV28 and TRBJ1-2; no clear D gene. The V and J ends lost 4 bases and 0 bases respectively, with 6 bases between them. Germline CDR1 is MDHEN and CDR2 is SYDVKM. The CDR3 runs 13 residues. The DNA of the CDR3 is TGTGCCAGCAGTTCGGGGTCTAACTATGGCTACACCTTC. This gives the protein CASSSGSNYGYTF.

The CDR3 is CSGSRGTGGAPPIEAFF. The DNA for the CDR3 is TGCAGCGGCAGCCGCGGGACAGGCGGAGCCCCCCCAATTGAAGCTTTCTTT. The chain recombines TRBV29-1 with TRBJ1-1, with 8 bases identical to TRBD1. With 7 bases clipped from V and 7 bases from J, the junction kept 23 bases outside the gene matches. Germline assignment: CDR1 SQVTM and CDR2 ANQGSEA. The CDR3 has 17 residues. The full variable domain, in which reference TRBV29-1 and TRBJ1-1 provide the parts outside the CDR3, is SAVISQKPSRDICQRGTSLTIQCQVDSQVTMMFWYRQQPGQSLTLIATANQGSEATYESGFVIDKFPISRPNLTFSTLTVSNMSPEDSSIYLCSGSRGTGGAPPIEAFFGQGTRLTVV.

This rearrangement joins TRBV7-3 to TRBJ1-2; 10 nucleotides agree with TRBD1. Germline lookup yields CDR1 SGHTA and CDR2 FQGTGA. V shed 2 bases and J 5 bases; nucleotides not matched to a gene: 2. The CDR3 covers 14 residues. The CDR3: CASSLGTGVYGYTF. The CDR3 region has the DNA TGTGCCAGCAGCTTAGGGACAGGGGTATATGGCTACACCTTC.

The chain couples TRBV2 to TRBJ2-3; D possibly corresponds to TRBD2 (6 bases). This CDR3 has 15 amino acids. CDR1 and CDR2 from the germline V gene are SNHLY and FYNNEI. Trimming shortened V by 7 bases and J by 0 bases, and 14 bases separated the two germline ends. The CDR3 DNA reads TGTGCCAGCAAACCCGGACTATACAGCACAGATACGCAGTATTTT. As protein: CASKPGLYSTDTQYF.

This chain links TRBV15 with TRBJ1-4; 7 nucleotides agree with TRBD1. Germline CDR1 and CDR2: LNHNV and YYDKDF (reference sequence). This CDR3 comprises 15 residues. V gave up 1 base and J gave up 7 bases; unmatched junction bases: 6. CDR3 loop: CATSRASGGFEKLFF. The DNA for the CDR3 is TGTGCCACCAGCAGAGCTTCAGGGGGGTTTGAAAAACTGTTTTTT.

V gene TRBV28 combines with J gene TRBJ2-7, with 7 bases aligning to TRBD2. The germline CDR1 and CDR2 sequences are MDHEN and SYDVKM. V lost 3 bases and J lost 2; bases outside the gene matches: 4. CDR3 length equals 14 residues. The CDR3 protein is CASSLARGAYEQYF. CDR3 bases: TGTGCCAGCAGTTTGGCTCGGGGGGCCTACGAGCAGTACTTC.

The chain links TRBV28 to TRBJ1-5, with TRBD1 matching over 7 bases. V was pared by 3 bases and J by 7 bases, with 9 bases of the junction left unmatched. Germline-derived CDR1 and CDR2 are MDHEN and SYDVKM. This CDR3 spans 15 amino acids. CDR3 DNA: TGTGCCAGCAGTTTGGAAGGGGGCGAAAGACAGCCCCAGCATTTT. Amino acid sequence: CASSLEGGERQPQHF.

Remarks on this clone: The sample has other DNA sequences that encode this CDR3 too. This sequence joins TRBV9 and TRBJ2-5; 7 bases agree with TRBD2. V shed 2 bases, J shed 2 bases, and the junction held 3 bases outside the gene matches. The CDR3 runs to 14 residues. Germline CDR1 reads SGDLS; CDR2 reads YYNGEE. CDR3 loop: CASSVGSGQETQYF. CDR3 coding DNA: TGTGCCAGCAGCGTCGGTAGCGGGCAAGAGACCCAGTACTTC.

This clone was observed a single time. This chain links TRBV19 with TRBJ2-1; D is unclear. Germline CDR1 LNHDA, CDR2 SQIVND (reference sequence). V was shortened by 2 bases and J by 0 bases, with 8 bases between the two germline ends. The CDR3 covers 15 residues. CDR3 nucleotides: TGTGCCAGTAGTATATCTCGGAGCTCCTACAATGAGCAGTTCTTC. Translating it yields CASSISRSSYNEQFF.

This sequence joins TRBV18 and TRBJ2-2; possibly TRBD1 for D (6 bases). Germline V gene sequence: CDR1 KGHSH, CDR2 LQKENI. The CDR3 is 14 amino acids. V was clipped by 4 bases and J by 3 bases, with 9 bases between them. CDR3 protein: CASSLNRDTGELFF. The CDR3 nucleotides read TGTGCCAGCTCACTAAACAGGGACACCGGGGAGCTGTTTTTT.

V gene TRBV7-2 combines with J gene TRBJ2-5; 10 bases match TRBD2. This CDR3 has 16 residues. Germline-derived CDR1 and CDR2 are SGHTA and FQGNSA. V shed 1 base, J shed 2 bases, and the junction held 4 bases outside the gene matches. Here the CDR3 reads CASSLGLAGAQETQYF. In DNA form, the CDR3 reads TGTGCCAGCAGCTTAGGTCTAGCGGGGGCTCAAGAGACCCAGTACTTC.

V usage is TRBV28 and J usage is TRBJ2-6, with a tentative D call TRBD2 (6 bases). Germline assignment: CDR1 MDHEN and CDR2 SYDVKM. Trimming stripped 8 bases from V and 0 bases from J, with 14 bases between. This CDR3 is built from 16 residues. CDR3 in DNA: TGTGCCAGCGCGGGACTCCCCGCCTCTGGGGCCAACGTCCTGACTTTC. It is translated as CASAGLPASGANVLTF. Together with reference TRBV28 and TRBJ2-6, the CDR3 gives the full variable domain: DVKVTQSSRYLVKRTGEKVFLECVQDMDHENMFWYRQDPGLGLRLIYFSYDVKMKEKGDIPEGYSVSREKKERFSLILESASTNQTSMYLCASAGLPASGANVLTFGAGSRLTVL.

This clone has a single count. This chain connects TRBV19 to TRBJ2-3; a weak D match, TRBD1 (6 bases). The germline V and J ends were trimmed by 5 bases and 2 bases, with 14 bases remaining between them. The germline V gene has CDR1 LNHDA and CDR2 SQIVND (reference sequence). CDR3 length equals 15 residues. The CDR3 sequence: CASSDRRGPTDTQYF. The CDR3 coding sequence is TGTGCCAGTAGTGACCGCAGGGGTCCCACAGATACGCAGTATTTT.

V and J are TRBV6-4 and TRBJ1-1; D possibly corresponds to TRBD1 (6 bases). The CDR3 runs to 13 residues. V was trimmed by 4 bases and J by 5 bases, leaving 11 bases between them. In germline, CDR1 is MRHNA, CDR2 SNTAGT. CDR3 sequence: CASSAQGGTEAFF. The CDR3, as DNA: TGTGCCAGCAGTGCACAGGGTGGGACTGAAGCTTTCTTT.

The chain links TRBV7-2 to TRBJ1-2; D not certain. Germline V gene data show CDR1 as SGHTA and CDR2 as FQGNSA. V gave up 4 bases and J gave up 1 base, with 7 bases separating them. This CDR3 spans 13 amino acids. CDR3 sequence (DNA): TGTGCCAGCAGCTCCCAAATTAACTATGGCTACACCTTC. This translates into CASSSQINYGYTF.

This clone appeared once. The chain carries TRBV5-4 and TRBJ1-2; 10 bases are a match to TRBD1. Germline values: CDR1 SGHNT, CDR2 YYREEE (reference sequence). J lost 8 bases, V lost 0 bases, and 7 bases had no gene match. The CDR3 totals 15 residues. The CDR3 sequence is CASSLAGRQGAGYTF. CDR3 bases: TGTGCCAGCAGCTTGGCAGGGAGACAGGGGGCGGGCTACACCTTC. The variable domain in full, with the rest retrieved from reference TRBV5-4 and TRBJ1-2, is ETGVTQSPTHLIKTRGQQVTLRCSSQSGHNTVSWYQQALGQGPQFIFQYYREEENGRGNFPPRFSGLQFPNYSSELNVNALELDDSALYLCASSLAGRQGAGYTFGSGTRLTVV.